This TCR beta chain is drawn from a study of blood T cell repertoires in COVID-19. Study summary: Sites across the United States, Italy and Spain contributed samples from acute and convalescent COVID-19. Sources were T cells, B-cell-depleted T cells, or PBMCs; the material itself was cDNA or gDNA.

In the original analysis: Amplification of reference gene primers provided the estimated nucleated cell counts. TCRdb keeps only in-frame clones here, not all; method: immunoSEQ multiplex PCR. V, J and clone size are those of that table, while D and trimming were read from the DNA. The data hold 60,000 or so clones, with about 80% observed a single time. The V gene end was trimmed by 7 bases and the J gene end by 0 bases; junction bases not matched to a gene: 5. There are 14 residues in the CDR3. CDR1 is GTSNPN, CDR2 SVGIG, per germline (reference sequence). This rearrangement joins TRBV30 to TRBJ2-1, with 8 bases identical to TRBD2. The sample comprised peripheral blood. This receptor was identified in a man between 60 and 75 years old with acute or convalescent COVID-19. The CDR3 sequence: CASLAGSSYNEQFF. The CDR3 DNA sequence: TGTGCCTCCCTAGCGGGTTCCTCCTACAATGAGCAGTTCTTC.